These 27 T cell receptor beta chains share one sample of origin, sequenced in a study of cytotoxic CD8 clonotypes in ibrutinib-treated CLL. Assay used: immunoSEQ multiplex PCR; TCRdb lists only in-frame clones, some missing. The sample shows approximately 50,000 clones, around 68% of them seen only once. This sample comprised PBMCs, obtained after 12 months of ibrutinib treatment. Every receptor here comes from a human donor with chronic lymphocytic leukemia.

The V gene is TRBV5-4, the J gene TRBJ2-1; 13 positions match TRBD2. After removal of 4 bases from V and 7 bases from J, the junction contained 8 bases not matched to a gene. CDR3 size: 16 residues. Per the germline V gene, CDR1 is SGHNT and CDR2 is YYREEE (reference sequence). Written as DNA, the CDR3 is TGTGCCAGCAGCACAGGACTAGCGGGGGCCTCAAATGAGCAGTTCTTC. Protein product: CASSTGLAGASNEQFF.

The V call is TRBV14, the J call TRBJ2-5, with 8 bases fitting TRBD2. V gave up 3 bases and J gave up 4 bases; unmatched junction bases: 7. The CDR3 contains 15 residues. Per the germline V gene, CDR1 is SGHDN and CDR2 is FVKESK. The CDR3 here is CASSQASGGGETQYF. CDR3 bases: TGTGCCAGCAGCCAGGCCAGCGGGGGTGGAGAGACCCAGTACTTC.

The table lists this clone with a few counts. The chain joins TRBV5-5 to TRBJ2-3, with 11 bases aligning to TRBD2. The junction had 10 bases not matched to a gene; V was cut back by 5 bases and J by 2 bases. The CDR3 is 17 amino acids. Germline V gives CDR1 SGHKS, CDR2 YYEKEE (reference sequence). CDR3 nucleotides: TGTGCCAGCAGGAAGCACCCGGGACTAGCGGACACAGATACGCAGTATTTT. Its translation is CASRKHPGLADTDTQYF.

The J gene is TRBJ2-7, the V gene TRBV18, with TRBD1 as a possible D gene (6 bases). The CDR3 is 15 amino acids. Trimming stripped 0 bases from V and 4 bases from J, with 13 bases between. From germline, CDR1 is KGHSH and CDR2 LQKENI. CDR3 in DNA: TGTGCCAGCTCACCACCGAGTCGACAGGAGTACGAGCAGTACTTC. Translation: CASSPPSRQEYEQYF.

This clone has more than one count but fewer than ten. This chain uses TRBV18 with TRBJ1-4; TRBD1 aligns across 8 bases. The V gene's germline CDR1 is KGHSH and CDR2 LQKENI. Losses at the gene ends were 8 bases for V and 0 bases for J; bases not matched to a gene: 14. This CDR3 comprises 18 residues. CDR3 protein: CASLSVMGQVATNEKLFF. CDR3 DNA: TGTGCCAGCCTCAGTGTAATGGGACAGGTTGCAACTAATGAAAAACTGTTTTTT. The complete variable domain, with remaining parts taken from reference TRBV18 and TRBJ1-4, reads NAGVMQNPRHLVRRRGQEARLRCSPMKGHSHVYWYRQLPEEGLKFMVYLQKENIIDESGMPKERFSAEFPKEGPSILRIQQVVRGDSAAYFCASLSVMGQVATNEKLFFGSGTQLSVL.

The rearrangement joins TRBV7-3 to TRBJ2-2; D not resolved. The CDR3 length is 15 residues. Germline loops: CDR1 SGHTA, CDR2 FQGTGA. V was clipped by 1 base and J by 1 base, with 7 bases between them. CDR3 region: CASSLRGLNTGELFF. Here the CDR3 DNA reads TGTGCCAGCAGCTTAAGGGGTCTGAACACCGGGGAGCTGTTTTTT.

The chain links TRBV7-9 to TRBJ2-3; D not resolved. Looked up from germline, CDR1 is SEHNR and CDR2 is FQNEAQ (reference sequence). V lost 3 bases, J lost 4 bases, and 14 bases lay in between. There are 15 residues in the CDR3. Written as DNA, the CDR3 is TGTGCCAGCAGCTTTCTGCAAGGTTTCGCAGATACGCAGTATTTT. Protein: CASSFLQGFADTQYF.

The V gene is TRBV5-5, the J gene TRBJ2-7; TRBD2 matches 11 bases. J lost 3 bases, V lost 0 bases, and 2 bases had no gene match. This CDR3 is built from 15 residues. CDR1 and CDR2 from the germline V gene are SGHKS and YYEKEE (reference sequence). DNA for the CDR3: TGTGCCAGCAGCTTGGCCGGGACTAGCGGCTACGAGCAGTACTTC. It codes for CASSLAGTSGYEQYF.

The chain joins TRBV13 to TRBJ2-7, with D hard to call. The germline CDR1 and CDR2 sequences are PRHDT and FYEKMQ (reference sequence). The germline V and J ends were trimmed by 5 bases and 0 bases, with 5 bases remaining between them. The CDR3 covers 12 residues. The CDR3: CASSPHSYEQYF. DNA of the CDR3: TGTGCCAGCAGCCCCCACTCCTACGAGCAGTACTTC.

The rearrangement links TRBV5-1 to TRBJ2-3; D could derive from TRBD1 or TRBD2 (6 bases each). The V and J ends lost 4 bases and 0 bases respectively, with 21 bases between them. Germline V lookup: CDR1 SGHRS, CDR2 YFSETQ. This CDR3 spans 18 amino acids. CDR3: CASSRRVGGRGSTDTQYF. CDR3 bases: TGCGCCAGCAGCCGGCGCGTAGGGGGGCGGGGTAGCACAGATACGCAGTATTTT.

The chain combines TRBV12-5 with TRBJ2-1, with 10 bases matching TRBD2. CDR3 length: 13 amino acids. V shed 7 bases and J 5 bases; nucleotides not matched to a gene: 2. Per germline, CDR1 LGHNT and CDR2 FRNRAP. DNA for the CDR3: TGTGCTAGTGCGAGCGGGGGGGACAATGAGCAGTTCTTC. It codes for CASASGGDNEQFF.

The chain couples TRBV10-3 to TRBJ2-1; D uncertain. The V gene's germline CDR1 is ENHRY and CDR2 SYGVKD. Trimming stripped 6 bases from V and 8 bases from J, with 14 bases between. This CDR3 contains 13 residues. CDR3 sequence: CAIRTGVQDEQFF. DNA of the CDR3: TGTGCCATCAGGACGGGTGTCCAGGATGAGCAGTTCTTC.

This clone was observed a single time. J is TRBJ2-3 and V is TRBV7-2; 10 nucleotides line up with TRBD1. This CDR3 region has 17 residues. Germline V CDR1 and CDR2: SGHTA, FQGNSA. Unmatched junction bases numbered 9, after V lost 0 bases and J lost 6 bases. The CDR3 bases are TGTGCCAGCAGCTTAGCGGGAGGGGACAGGGGCATTGATACGCAGTATTTT. Amino acids: CASSLAGGDRGIDTQYF.

In this sample, this clone turned up a few times. The chain joins TRBV18 to TRBJ2-2; unclear D gene. V gave up 3 bases and J gave up 1 base, with 6 bases separating them. This CDR3 comprises 14 residues. Germline V gene data show CDR1 as KGHSH and CDR2 as LQKENI. DNA of the CDR3: TGTGCCAGCTCACCGAGACAGAACACCGGGGAGCTGTTTTTT. Translating it yields CASSPRQNTGELFF. Complete variable domain (other parts from reference TRBV18 and TRBJ2-2): NAGVMQNPRHLVRRRGQEARLRCSPMKGHSHVYWYRQLPEEGLKFMVYLQKENIIDESGMPKERFSAEFPKEGPSILRIQQVVRGDSAAYFCASSPRQNTGELFFGEGSRLTVL.

The chain couples TRBV5-1 to TRBJ2-5; D gene uncertain. This CDR3 contains 15 residues. CDR1 and CDR2 (germline): SGHRS, YFSETQ. Trimming took off 7 bases at V and 5 bases at J, with 21 bases between the two ends. The CDR3 DNA reads TGCGCCAGCGCGAAAACGGCGGACGAAGAGGAGACCCAGTACTTC. Amino acid sequence: CASAKTADEEETQYF.

The chain carries TRBV9 and TRBJ1-6; no definite D call. This CDR3 has 13 residues. The germline V gene has CDR1 SGDLS and CDR2 YYNGEE. V dropped 1 base and J dropped 1 base, with 0 bases sitting between them. The CDR3, as DNA: TGTGCCAGCAGCGTATCCTATAATTCACCCCTCCACTTT. Translation: CASSVSYNSPLHF.

This clone was seen a few times. V gene TRBV5-1 combines with J gene TRBJ1-1; D ambiguous. V gave up 0 bases and J gave up 6 bases, with 9 bases separating them. The CDR3 length is 13 residues. Germline CDR1 reads SGHRS; CDR2 reads YFSETQ. The CDR3 is CASSLAANAEAFF. The CDR3 DNA reads as TGCGCCAGCAGCTTGGCCGCCAATGCTGAAGCTTTCTTT.

The rearrangement joins TRBV19 to TRBJ2-1; D unresolved. CDR1 LNHDA and CDR2 SQIVND come from the germline V gene (reference sequence). CDR3 size: 16 residues. V was clipped by 2 bases and J by 0 bases, with 11 bases between them. CDR3 protein: CASSIRKGSSYNEQFF. The DNA of the CDR3 is TGTGCCAGTAGTATAAGGAAGGGAAGCTCCTACAATGAGCAGTTCTTC.

This clone was counted a single time. This CDR3 reads CASSWGRNTEAFF. In DNA form, the CDR3 reads TGTGCCAGCAGCTGGGGGAGGAACACTGAAGCTTTCTTT. V and J are TRBV11-2 and TRBJ1-1, with TRBD1 as a possible D gene (5 bases). V lost 4 bases, J lost 1 base, and 7 bases lay in between. The CDR3 runs 13 residues. CDR1 is SGHAT and CDR2 is FQNNGV in the germline V gene.

This clone occurred a few times. The gene calls are TRBV5-1 and TRBJ1-1; the match to TRBD1 covers 7 bases. This CDR3 has 14 residues. From germline, CDR1 is SGHRS and CDR2 YFSETQ. The V gene end was trimmed by 4 bases and the J gene end by 1 base; junction bases not matched to a gene: 4. CDR3 loop: CASSAGTENTEAFF. Written as DNA, the CDR3 is TGCGCCAGCAGCGCGGGGACAGAGAACACTGAAGCTTTCTTT.

This rearrangement joins TRBV10-3 to TRBJ2-1, with 7 nucleotides matching TRBD2. The CDR3 is made up of 12 amino acids. V shed 7 bases and J 7 bases; nucleotides not matched to a gene: 4. Per the germline V gene, CDR1 is ENHRY and CDR2 is SYGVKD. CDR3 in amino acids: CAITNGGNEQFF. The DNA of the CDR3 is TGTGCCATCACAAACGGGGGGAATGAGCAGTTCTTC.

The chain has TRBV6-5 and TRBJ2-1; the D call may be TRBD1 or TRBD2 (5 bases each). The CDR3 is made up of 13 amino acids. From germline, CDR1 is MNHEY and CDR2 SVGAGI. Trimming removed 7 bases from V and 7 bases from J, with 14 bases in between. CDR3 in amino acids: CASTRTGTNEQFF. For the CDR3, the DNA is TGTGCCAGCACCAGGACGGGGACGAATGAGCAGTTCTTC.

This clone was counted only a few times. The chain employs TRBV5-4 and TRBJ1-2; possibly TRBD1 for D (5 bases). Trimming shortened V by 3 bases and J by 4 bases, and 10 bases separated the two germline ends. The CDR3 length is 13 residues. Germline-derived CDR1 and CDR2 are SGHNT and YYREEE (reference sequence). The CDR3 protein is CASSSDSFYGYTF. The CDR3 DNA reads as TGTGCCAGCAGCTCTGACAGTTTCTATGGCTACACCTTC.

V usage is TRBV19 and J usage is TRBJ1-5; D gene unclear. The germline V gene encodes CDR1 LNHDA and CDR2 SQIVND (reference sequence). Trimming shortened V by 8 bases and J by 0 bases, and 11 bases separated the two germline ends. There are 14 residues in the CDR3. The CDR3 nucleotides are TGTGCCAGTCTTCGTCCGGATAGCAATCAGCCCCAGCATTTT. Translation gives CASLRPDSNQPQHF.

This clone showed up just a few times. The chain has TRBV18 and TRBJ1-1; no clear D. This CDR3 comprises 13 residues. Germline lookup yields CDR1 KGHSH and CDR2 LQKENI. The V gene lost 3 bases and the J gene lost 3 bases, with 8 bases spanning the gap. Here the CDR3 reads CASSPSGYTEAFF. DNA of the CDR3: TGTGCCAGCTCACCCTCGGGCTACACTGAAGCTTTCTTT.

V gene TRBV5-4 combines with J gene TRBJ2-1; D unresolved. The V end was cut by 0 bases, the J end by 6 bases, with 7 bases between. Germline CDR1 and CDR2: SGHNT and YYREEE (reference sequence). This CDR3 comprises 13 residues. CDR3 in DNA: TGTGCCAGCAGCTTGGCAGGTCGCAATGAGCAGTTCTTC. Translation: CASSLAGRNEQFF.

The chain has TRBV9 and TRBJ2-5; D is unresolved. The ends were cut back, 0 bases at V and 4 bases at J, with 4 bases in the middle. The CDR3 length is 12 residues. The germline V gene has CDR1 SGDLS and CDR2 YYNGEE. The CDR3 DNA is TGTGCCAGCAGCGTAGCAGGAGAGACCCAGTACTTC. Residues: CASSVAGETQYF.